A selection of T cell receptor beta chains follows, all from one sample in a study of blood T cell repertoires in COVID-19. The repertoire was sequenced with immunoSEQ multiplex PCR; TCRdb's copy has only in-frame clones and lacks some. This table holds approximately 63,000 clones, about 90% found once. Sequencing was done on a sample of peripheral blood. Receptor source: a man older than 75 in a cohort sampled during active COVID-19. CDR3s include the opening cysteine and the closing phenylalanine or tryptophan. The D gene is left open where the match is weak. Some rows mark clone size as missing; the rest say once, few, many or name a class of expanded clone.

v_call	d_call	clone_size	j_call	cdr3_aa	cdr3_nt
TRBV7-2	NA	NA	TRBJ1-4	CASSARQATNEKLFF	TGTGCCAGCAGCGCCAGACAGGCAACTAATGAAAAACTGTTTTTT
TRBV24-1	TRBD2	NA	TRBJ2-3	CATSDSKTSGLDTQYF	TGTGCCACCAGTGATTCTAAGACTAGCGGTTTAGATACGCAGTATTTT
TRBV5-1	TRBD2	NA	TRBJ2-7	CASSLERQTTSGRVYEQYF	TGCGCCAGCAGCTTGGAGAGACAGACAACTAGCGGGAGGGTTTACGAGCAGTACTTC
TRBV6-2/TRBV6-3	NA	NA	TRBJ1-5	CASSYSSQGREQPQHF	TGTGCCAGCAGTTACTCGAGCCAGGGCCGCGAGCAGCCCCAGCATTTT
TRBV5-1	TRBD1	NA	TRBJ1-4	CASSLEGQGARGEKLFF	TGCGCCAGCAGCTTGGAGGGACAGGGGGCGCGAGGTGAAAAACTGTTTTTT
TRBV2	NA	once	TRBJ1-1	CASSGGSGNTEAFF	TGTGCCAGCAGTGGAGGGTCTGGGAACACTGAAGCTTTCTTT
TRBV6-5	NA	NA	TRBJ1-2	CASSHEGAGGYTF	TGTGCCAGCAGCCACGAGGGTGCCGGGGGCTACACCTTC
TRBV23-1	NA	NA	TRBJ2-2	CASSQSAPRVGGELFF	TGCGCCAGCAGTCAATCGGCTCCGCGGGTGGGGGGGGAGCTGTTTTTT
TRBV25-1	TRBD1	NA	TRBJ1-1	CASSGRYRGDTEAFF	TGTGCCAGCAGTGGCCGATACAGGGGCGACACTGAAGCTTTCTTT
TRBV10-2	NA	NA	TRBJ1-2	CASRGLKVDYGYTF	TGCGCCAGCAGGGGACTTAAGGTGGACTATGGCTACACCTTC
TRBV6-5	NA	NA	TRBJ1-1	CASSYGPVTATEAFF	TGTGCCAGCAGTTACGGACCCGTGACAGCAACTGAAGCTTTCTTT
TRBV27	TRBD2	NA	TRBJ2-2	CASSPSGTGTGELFF	TGTGCCAGCAGTCCTAGCGGAACGGGGACCGGGGAGCTGTTTTTT
TRBV27	TRBD2	NA	TRBJ2-4	CASSLAGGPGGGNIQYF	TGTGCCAGCAGTTTAGCGGGAGGACCAGGAGGGGGAAACATTCAGTACTTC
TRBV4-1	NA	NA	TRBJ1-5	CASSQDGGRPQHF	TGCGCCAGCAGCCAAGACGGGGGGCGGCCCCAGCATTTT
TRBV18	TRBD1	NA	TRBJ1-2	CASSPIQGADYGYTF	TGTGCCAGCTCACCAATACAGGGGGCTGACTATGGCTACACCTTC
TRBV7-3	NA	NA	TRBJ1-1	CASRTAGVGNTEAFF	TGTGCCAGCAGAACCGCGGGGGTGGGGAACACTGAAGCTTTCTTT
TRBV6-2/TRBV6-3	NA	NA	TRBJ2-7	CASSYGTSSSYEQYF	TGTGCCAGCAGTTACGGGACTTCTAGCTCCTACGAGCAGTACTTC
TRBV5-6	NA	NA	TRBJ1-3	CASSKPGSGNTIYF	TGTGCCAGCAGCAAGCCGGGCTCTGGAAACACCATATATTTT
TRBV5-1	TRBD2	NA	TRBJ2-3	CASSLEGTSGRWDTQYF	TGCGCCAGCAGCTTGGAGGGGACTAGCGGGAGGTGGGATACGCAGTATTTT
TRBV6-2/TRBV6-3	TRBD1	once	TRBJ2-4	CASSSPTTGYGAKNIQYF	TGTGCCAGCAGTTCCCCAACGACAGGGTACGGAGCCAAAAACATTCAGTACTTC
TRBV4-1	NA	NA	TRBJ2-4	CASSQASQGKGNIQYF	TGCGCCAGCAGCCAAGCGTCGCAGGGGAAAGGAAACATTCAGTACTTC
TRBV21-1	NA	NA	TRBJ1-5	CASSKVCKLGRDQPQHF	TGTGCCAGCAGCAAAGTATGTAAGCTGGGTCGGGATCAGCCCCAGCATTTT
TRBV5-1	TRBD1	NA	TRBJ1-2	CASSLGTAKSHYGYTF	TGCGCCAGCAGCTTAGGGACAGCTAAATCTCACTATGGCTACACCTTC
TRBV6-5	TRBD1	few	TRBJ1-1	CASSLYRGLNTEAFF	TGTGCCAGCAGTTTGTACAGGGGACTGAACACTGAAGCTTTCTTT
TRBV2	TRBD2	NA	TRBJ2-1	CASRETSGGENEQFF	TGTGCCAGCAGGGAGACTAGCGGGGGGGAGAATGAGCAGTTCTTC